The present T cell receptor (beta chain) was sequenced within a study of cytomegalovirus exposure and HLA in healthy donors. Both 60 Vbeta primers and 13 Jbeta primers went into the PCR. This table comes from immunoSEQ multiplex PCR, and its TCRdb copy is limited to in-frame clones, with some not included. The profile shows 80,000 to 100,000 clones, roughly four fifths of them singletons. Input material: PBMCs. This receptor was taken from a middle-aged man in good health and CMV-seronegative.

CDR3 bases: TGTGCCAGCAGCTTAATGGGACAGACCAATGAGCAGTTCTTC. Its protein is CASSLMGQTNEQFF. The chain is built from TRBV7-3 and TRBJ2-1, with 7 bases that match TRBD1. The CDR3 consists of 14 residues. After removal of 1 base from V and 6 bases from J, the junction contained 3 bases not matched to a gene. Germline CDR1 and CDR2: SGHTA and FQGTGA.